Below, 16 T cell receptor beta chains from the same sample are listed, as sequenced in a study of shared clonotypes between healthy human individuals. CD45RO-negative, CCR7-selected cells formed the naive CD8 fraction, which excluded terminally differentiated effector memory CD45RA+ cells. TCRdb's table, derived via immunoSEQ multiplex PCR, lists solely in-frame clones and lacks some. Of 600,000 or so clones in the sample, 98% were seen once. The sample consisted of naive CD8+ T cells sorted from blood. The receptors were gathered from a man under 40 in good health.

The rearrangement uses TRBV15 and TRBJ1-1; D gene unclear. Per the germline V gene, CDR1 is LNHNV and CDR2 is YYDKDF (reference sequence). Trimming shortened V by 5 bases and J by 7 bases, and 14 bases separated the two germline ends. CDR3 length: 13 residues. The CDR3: CATSGWRADEAFF. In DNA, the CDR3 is TGTGCCACCAGCGGTTGGCGGGCGGATGAAGCTTTCTTT.

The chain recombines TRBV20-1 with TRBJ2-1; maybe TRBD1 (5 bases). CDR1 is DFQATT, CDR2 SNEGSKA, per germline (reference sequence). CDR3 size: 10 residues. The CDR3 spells CSPPGNEQFF. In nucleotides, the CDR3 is TGCAGCCCCCCAGGGAATGAGCAGTTCTTC.

CDR3 sequence: CASTGSGYTF. DNA for the CDR3: TGTGCCAGCACGGGGTCCGGCTACACCTTC. V gene TRBV9 combines with J gene TRBJ1-2; D not resolved. Germline CDR1 SGDLS, CDR2 YYNGEE. CDR3 length equals 10 residues. Trimming cost V 6 bases and J 8 bases, with 8 bases left between them.

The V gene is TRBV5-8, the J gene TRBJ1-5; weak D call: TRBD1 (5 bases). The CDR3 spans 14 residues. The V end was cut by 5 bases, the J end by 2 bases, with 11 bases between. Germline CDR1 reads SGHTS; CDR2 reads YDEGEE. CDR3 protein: CASRGLEGNQPQHF. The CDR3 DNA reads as TGTGCCAGCAGGGGACTTGAAGGCAATCAGCCCCAGCATTTT.

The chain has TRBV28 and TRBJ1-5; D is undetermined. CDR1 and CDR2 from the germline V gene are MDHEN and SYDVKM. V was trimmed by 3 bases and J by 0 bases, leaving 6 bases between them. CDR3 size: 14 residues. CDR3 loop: CASSFPGSNQPQHF. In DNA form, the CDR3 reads TGTGCCAGCAGTTTTCCCGGTAGCAATCAGCCCCAGCATTTT.

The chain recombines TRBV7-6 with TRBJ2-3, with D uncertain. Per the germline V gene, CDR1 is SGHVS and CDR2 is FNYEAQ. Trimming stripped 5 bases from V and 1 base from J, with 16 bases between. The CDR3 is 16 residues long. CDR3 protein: CASSASSGYRTDTQYF. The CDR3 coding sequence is TGTGCCAGCAGCGCATCGTCAGGATACCGCACAGATACGCAGTATTTT.

The CDR3 region has the DNA TGCGCCAGCAGCCAAAGGTCAGGGCGAAACACCGGGGAGCTGTTTTTT. Its protein is CASSQRSGRNTGELFF. The V and J genes are TRBV4-1 and TRBJ2-2; possibly TRBD1 for D (5 bases). The V gene's germline CDR1 is MGHRA and CDR2 YSYEKL. V was pared by 2 bases and J by 2 bases, with 12 bases between. The CDR3 consists of 16 residues.

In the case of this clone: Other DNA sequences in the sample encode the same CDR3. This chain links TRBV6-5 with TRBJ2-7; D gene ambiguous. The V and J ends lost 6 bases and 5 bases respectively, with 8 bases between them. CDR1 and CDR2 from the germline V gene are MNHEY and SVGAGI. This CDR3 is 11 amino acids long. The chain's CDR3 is CASSLADEQYF. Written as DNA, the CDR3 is TGTGCCAGCAGCCTTGCCGACGAGCAGTACTTC.

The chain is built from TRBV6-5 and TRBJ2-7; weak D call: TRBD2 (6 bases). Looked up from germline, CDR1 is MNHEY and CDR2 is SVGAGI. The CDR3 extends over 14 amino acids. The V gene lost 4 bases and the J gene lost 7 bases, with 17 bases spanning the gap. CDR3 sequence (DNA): TGTGCCAGCAGTTTCTCTGCGGGGTCAGGGGAGCAGTACTTC. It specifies CASSFSAGSGEQYF.

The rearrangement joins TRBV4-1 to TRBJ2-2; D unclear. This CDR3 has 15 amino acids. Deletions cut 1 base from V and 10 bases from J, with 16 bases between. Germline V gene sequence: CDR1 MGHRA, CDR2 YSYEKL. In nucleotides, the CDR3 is TGCGCCAGCAGCCAAGCAACACTTATCCGCCCGGAGCTGTTTTTT. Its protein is CASSQATLIRPELFF.

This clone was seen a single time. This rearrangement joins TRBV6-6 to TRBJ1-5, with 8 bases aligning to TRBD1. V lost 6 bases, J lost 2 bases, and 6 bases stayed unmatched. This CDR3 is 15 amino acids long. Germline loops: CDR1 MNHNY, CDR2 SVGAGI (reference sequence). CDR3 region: CASSQGAQRNQPQHF. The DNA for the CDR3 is TGTGCCAGCAGCCAGGGGGCGCAACGCAATCAGCCCCAGCATTTT.

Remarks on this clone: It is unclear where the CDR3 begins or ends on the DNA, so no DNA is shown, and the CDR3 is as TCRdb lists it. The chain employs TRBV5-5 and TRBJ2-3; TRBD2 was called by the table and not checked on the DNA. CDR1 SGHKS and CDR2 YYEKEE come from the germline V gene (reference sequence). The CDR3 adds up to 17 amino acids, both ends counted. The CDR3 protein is CASSLAVASGNPFQVYF.

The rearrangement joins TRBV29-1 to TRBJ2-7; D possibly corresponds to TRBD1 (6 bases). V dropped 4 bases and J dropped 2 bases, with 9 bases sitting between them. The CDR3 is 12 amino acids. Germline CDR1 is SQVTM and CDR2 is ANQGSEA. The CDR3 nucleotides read TGCAGCGTTGGGACAGACCCCTACGAGCAGTACTTC. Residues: CSVGTDPYEQYF.

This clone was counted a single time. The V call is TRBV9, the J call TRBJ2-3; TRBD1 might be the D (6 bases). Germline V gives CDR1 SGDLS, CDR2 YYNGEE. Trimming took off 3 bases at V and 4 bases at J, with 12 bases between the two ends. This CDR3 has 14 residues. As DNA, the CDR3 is TGTGCCAGCAGCGGACCGGACAGATCAGATACGCAGTATTTT. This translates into CASSGPDRSDTQYF. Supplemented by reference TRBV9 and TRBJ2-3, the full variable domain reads DSGVTQTPKHLITATGQRVTLRCSPRSGDLSVYWYQQSLDQGLQFLIQYYNGEERAKGNILERFSAQQFPDLHSELNLSSLELGDSALYFCASSGPDRSDTQYFGPGTRLTVL.

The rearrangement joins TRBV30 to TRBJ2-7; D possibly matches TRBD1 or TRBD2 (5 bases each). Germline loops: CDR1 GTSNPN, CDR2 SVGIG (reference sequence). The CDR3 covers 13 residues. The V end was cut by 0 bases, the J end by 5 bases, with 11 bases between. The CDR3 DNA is TGTGCCTGGAGTGTACTCGGGGCTGACGAGCAGTACTTC. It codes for CAWSVLGADEQYF.

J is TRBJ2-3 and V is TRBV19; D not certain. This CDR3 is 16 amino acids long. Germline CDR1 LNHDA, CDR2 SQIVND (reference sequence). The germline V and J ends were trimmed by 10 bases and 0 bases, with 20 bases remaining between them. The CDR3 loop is CATKTWGFSSTDTQYF. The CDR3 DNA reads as TGTGCCACAAAGACATGGGGTTTTTCAAGCACAGATACGCAGTATTTT.